One and the same sample provided the 2 T cell receptor beta chains below, sequenced in a study of CDR3 diversity in severe acne. TCRdb recomputed calls from the PCR reads with MiXCR, one row per CDR3 protein. Among roughly 100,000 distinct CDR3 sequences, 51% were seen once, and the ten largest hold 9.5% to 15%. The specimen sequenced was blood. All receptors derive from a male donor with acne.

This clonotype occurred a few times. V is TRBV19 and J is TRBJ2-1; the D is unclear. The V gene's germline CDR1 is LNHDA and CDR2 SQIVND (reference sequence). Trimming pared 3 bases from V and 7 bases from J, leaving 13 bases between. This CDR3 region has 14 residues. CDR3 protein: CASSMRYPPNEQFF. The CDR3 nucleotides read TGTGCCAGTAGTATGAGGTACCCCCCAAATGAGCAGTTCTTC.

The V gene is TRBV6-1, the J gene TRBJ1-2, with D uncertain. V was shortened by 6 bases and J by 0 bases, with 11 bases between the two germline ends. The CDR3 spans 14 residues. Per the germline V gene, CDR1 is MNHNS and CDR2 is SASEGT. CDR3: CASRGDGANYGYTF. Written as DNA, the CDR3 is TGTGCCAGCAGGGGCGACGGAGCTAACTATGGCTACACCTTC.